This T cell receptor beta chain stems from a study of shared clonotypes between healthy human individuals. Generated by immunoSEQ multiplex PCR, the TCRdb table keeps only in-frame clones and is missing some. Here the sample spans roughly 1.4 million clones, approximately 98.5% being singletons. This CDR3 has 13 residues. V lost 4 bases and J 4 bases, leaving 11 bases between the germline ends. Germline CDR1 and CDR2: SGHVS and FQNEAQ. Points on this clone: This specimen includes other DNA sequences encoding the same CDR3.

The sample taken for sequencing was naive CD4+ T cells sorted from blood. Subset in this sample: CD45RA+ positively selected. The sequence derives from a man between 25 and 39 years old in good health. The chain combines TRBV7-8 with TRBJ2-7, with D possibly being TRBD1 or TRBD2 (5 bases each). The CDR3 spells CASSSRGSYEQYF. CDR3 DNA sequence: TGTGCCAGCAGCTCGAGGGGCTCGTACGAGCAGTACTTC. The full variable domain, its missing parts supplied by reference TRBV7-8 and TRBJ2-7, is GAGVSQSPRYKVAKRGQDVALRCDPISGHVSLFWYQQALGQGPEFLTYFQNEAQLDKSGLPSDRFFAERPEGSVSTLKIQRTQQEDSAVYLCASSSRGSYEQYFGPGTRLTVT.